Below are 10 T cell receptor beta chains sequenced from a single sample in a study of naive and memory T cell subsets. An equimolar mix of two oligonucleotides served as the beta constant-region primer for TRBC1 and TRBC2. TCRdb fed the UMI-ligation and nested PCR reads into MiXCR, producing one record per CDR3 protein. The sample has some 150,000 distinct CDR3 sequences; about 15% are singletons. The material sequenced was naive CD4+ T cells from blood. These TCRs come from a human donor in good health.

The rearrangement joins TRBV10-3 to TRBJ2-1; the match to TRBD2 covers 11 bases. V trimming: 4 bases; J trimming: 6 bases; junction bases outside the gene matches: 5. The CDR3 runs 15 residues. Germline V lookup: CDR1 ENHRY, CDR2 SYGVKD. CDR3 protein: CAISAPTSGINEQFF. CDR3 coding DNA: TGTGCCATCAGTGCTCCGACTAGCGGGATCAATGAGCAGTTCTTC.

V usage is TRBV29-1 and J usage is TRBJ2-7, with D unclear. The CDR3 loop spans 12 amino acids. The V and J ends lost 1 base and 6 bases respectively, with 10 bases between them. Germline V gene sequence: CDR1 SQVTM, CDR2 ANQGSEA. CDR3 sequence reads: CSVEVPALEQYF. The CDR3 nucleotides read TGCAGCGTTGAAGTCCCGGCCCTCGAGCAGTACTTC.

The CDR3 nucleotides are TGTGCCAGCAGTTTCACCGAGCAGTACTTC. Amino acids: CASSFTEQYF. This chain links TRBV28 with TRBJ2-7; D unclear. Germline V lookup: CDR1 MDHEN, CDR2 SYDVKM. The CDR3 has 10 residues. V lost 3 bases and J lost 6, with 3 bases in between.

This clonotype appeared a few times. The gene calls are TRBV6-2 or TRBV6-3 and TRBJ2-6; 8 nucleotides align to TRBD1. The CDR3 has 20 amino acids. The V and J ends lost 5 bases and 0 bases, in that order; junction bases with no gene match: 15. Germline CDR1 reads MNHEY; CDR2 reads SVGEGT. CDR3 coding DNA: TGTGCCAGCAGTCCCGAAAGAAGGACAGGGATCTTCTCTGGGGCCAACGTCCTGACTTTC. Translated: CASSPERRTGIFSGANVLTF.

The J gene is TRBJ2-1, the V gene TRBV28, with D possibly TRBD1 on 7 matching bases. Germline V gene sequence: CDR1 MDHEN, CDR2 SYDVKM. Trimming left V 4 bases short and J 5 bases short, with 30 bases between. The CDR3 runs 20 residues. The CDR3 DNA reads TGTGCCAGCAGTTCCGGGCTGACAGGGCGGGACCGAAAAGAAGACAATGAGCAGTTCTTC. This encodes CASSSGLTGRDRKEDNEQFF. Combining the CDR3 with reference TRBV28 and TRBJ2-1 gives the whole variable domain DVKVTQSSRYLVKRTGEKVFLECVQDMDHENMFWYRQDPGLGLRLIYFSYDVKMKEKGDIPEGYSVSREKKERFSLILESASTNQTSMYLCASSSGLTGRDRKEDNEQFFGPGTRLTVL.

This clonotype was seen a few times. V and J are TRBV20-1 and TRBJ2-7, with 11 bases identical to TRBD1. The CDR3 has 14 residues. The V segment lost 5 bases and the J segment 5 bases; nucleotides outside the gene matches: 8. Germline values: CDR1 DFQATT, CDR2 SNEGSKA (reference sequence). The CDR3 DNA is TGCAGTGCTGGACCCGGGACAGGGGGTCACGAGCAGTACTTC. Translated, it gives CSAGPGTGGHEQYF.

The chain links TRBV12-3 or TRBV12-4 to TRBJ1-6, with unresolved D. The CDR3 is 16 residues long. Trimming left V 4 bases short and J 13 bases short, with 23 bases between. In DNA, the CDR3 is TGTGCCAGCAGTTCCCCAAATGGGAGTCCTTTTAATCCCCTCCACTTT. Protein sequence: CASSSPNGSPFNPLHF.

This clonotype was detected a few times. The chain joins TRBV4-1 to TRBJ2-2; D is ambiguous. Trimming shortened V by 3 bases and J by 5 bases, and 13 bases separated the two germline ends. The CDR3 totals 15 residues. Germline lookup yields CDR1 MGHRA and CDR2 YSYEKL. The CDR3 nucleotides are TGCGCCAGCAGCCAGCGAGTGAGCGAGACCGGGGAGCTGTTTTTT. Translated: CASSQRVSETGELFF.

V gene TRBV6-5 combines with J gene TRBJ2-3; tentatively, D is TRBD1 or TRBD2 (6 bases each). Germline V gene lookup returns CDR1 MNHEY and CDR2 SVGAGI. V shed 5 bases and J shed 5 bases, with 17 bases lying between them. CDR3 length equals 15 residues. The CDR3 bases are TGTGCCAGCAGTCCCCCGAGGGGGGTTGGAGATACGCAGTATTTT. It codes for CASSPPRGVGDTQYF.

There are a few counts of this clonotype. The V gene is TRBV6-2 or TRBV6-3, the J gene TRBJ1-1; 7 nucleotides align to TRBD1. Germline V gives CDR1 MNHEY, CDR2 SVGEGT. The CDR3 spans 11 residues. V gave up 6 bases and J gave up 7 bases; unmatched junction bases: 2. CDR3 in amino acids: CASSRQGEAFF. The CDR3 DNA follows: TGTGCCAGCAGCCGACAGGGTGAAGCTTTCTTT.